This TCR beta chain was identified during a study of cytomegalovirus exposure and HLA in healthy donors. Regarding the study as a whole: Serostatus for CMV was the only available immune exposure information. Presence/absence analyses rested on an assumption that sequencing depth was roughly uniform across donors.

V was cut by 6 bases and J by 7 bases, with 13 bases left in between. This CDR3 has 14 amino acids. From germline, CDR1 is SNHLY and CDR2 FYNNEI. PCR involved 60 Vbeta and 13 Jbeta primers. The table came from immunoSEQ multiplex PCR; TCRdb's copy has only in-frame clones and leaves some out. The sample carries 150,000 to 200,000 clones, 80% to 90% recorded once. As for the donors, each was a healthy bone marrow donor. Though probably carrying unrecorded immune exposures, donors were nominally healthy at sampling. A remark on this clone: Its antigen remains unknown.

The chain recombines TRBV2 with TRBJ1-6; unclear D gene. The sequenced material came from PBMCs. This clonotype was sampled from a woman in her 30s in good health and CMV-seropositive. The CDR3 is CASRSRRWNSPLHF. The CDR3 DNA follows: TGTGCCAGCAGGTCTAGGCGGTGGAATTCACCCCTCCACTTT.